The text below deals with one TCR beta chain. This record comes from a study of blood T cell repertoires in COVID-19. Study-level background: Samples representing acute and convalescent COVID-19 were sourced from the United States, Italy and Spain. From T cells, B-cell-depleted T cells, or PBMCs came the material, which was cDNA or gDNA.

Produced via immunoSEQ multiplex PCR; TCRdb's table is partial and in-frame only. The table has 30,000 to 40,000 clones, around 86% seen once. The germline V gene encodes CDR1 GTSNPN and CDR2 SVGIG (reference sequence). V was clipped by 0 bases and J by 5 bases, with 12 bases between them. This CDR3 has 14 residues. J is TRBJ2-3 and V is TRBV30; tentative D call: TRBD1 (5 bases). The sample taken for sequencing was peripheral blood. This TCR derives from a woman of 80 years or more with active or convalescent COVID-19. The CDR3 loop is CAWSVPGSGDTQYF. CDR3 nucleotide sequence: TGTGCCTGGAGTGTACCAGGGTCGGGAGATACGCAGTATTTT.